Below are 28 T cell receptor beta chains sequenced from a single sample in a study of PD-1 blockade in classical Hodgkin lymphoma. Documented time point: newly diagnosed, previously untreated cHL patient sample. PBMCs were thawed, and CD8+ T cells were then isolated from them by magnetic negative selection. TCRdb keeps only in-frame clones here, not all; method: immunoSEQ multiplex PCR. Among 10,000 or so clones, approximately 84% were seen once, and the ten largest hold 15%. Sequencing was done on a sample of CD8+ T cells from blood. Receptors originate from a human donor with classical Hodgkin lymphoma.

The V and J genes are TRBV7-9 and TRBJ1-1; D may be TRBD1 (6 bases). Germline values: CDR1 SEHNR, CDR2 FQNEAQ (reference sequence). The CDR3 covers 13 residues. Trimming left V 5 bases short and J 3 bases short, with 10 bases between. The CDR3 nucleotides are TGTGCCAGCAGCCCAAGGACAGACACTGAAGCTTTCTTT. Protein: CASSPRTDTEAFF.

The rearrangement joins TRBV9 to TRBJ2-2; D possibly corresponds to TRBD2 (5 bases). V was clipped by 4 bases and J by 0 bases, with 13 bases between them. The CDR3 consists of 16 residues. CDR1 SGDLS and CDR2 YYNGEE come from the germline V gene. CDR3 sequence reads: CASSPGLETNTGELFF. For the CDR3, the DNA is TGTGCCAGCAGCCCTGGACTGGAGACGAACACCGGGGAGCTGTTTTTT.

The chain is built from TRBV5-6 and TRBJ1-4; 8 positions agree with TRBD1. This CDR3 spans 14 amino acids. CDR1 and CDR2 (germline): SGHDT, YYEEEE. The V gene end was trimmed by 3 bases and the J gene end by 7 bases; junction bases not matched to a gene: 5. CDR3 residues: CASSSTGAGEKLFF. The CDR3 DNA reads TGTGCCAGCAGCTCGACAGGGGCGGGTGAAAAACTGTTTTTT.

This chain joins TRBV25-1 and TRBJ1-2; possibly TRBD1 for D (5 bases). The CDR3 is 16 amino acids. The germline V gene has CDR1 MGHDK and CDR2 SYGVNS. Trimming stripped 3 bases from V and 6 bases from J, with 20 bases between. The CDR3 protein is CASSDKWLWTNDGYTF. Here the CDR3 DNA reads TGTGCCAGCAGTGACAAATGGCTTTGGACAAACGATGGCTACACCTTC.

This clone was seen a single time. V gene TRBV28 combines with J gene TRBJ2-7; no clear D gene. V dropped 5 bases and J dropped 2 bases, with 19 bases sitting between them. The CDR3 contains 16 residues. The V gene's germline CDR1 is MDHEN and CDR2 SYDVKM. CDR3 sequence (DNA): TGTGCCAGCAGTCCCGGGTATGGGCTCCTGACCTACGAGCAGTACTTC. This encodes CASSPGYGLLTYEQYF.

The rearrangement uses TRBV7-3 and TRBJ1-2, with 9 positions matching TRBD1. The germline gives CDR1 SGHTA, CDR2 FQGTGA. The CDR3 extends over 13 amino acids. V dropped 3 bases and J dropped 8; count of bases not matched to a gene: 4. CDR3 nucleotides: TGTGCCAGCAGCTTCGGGACAGGGTCGGGCTACACCTTC. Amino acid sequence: CASSFGTGSGYTF. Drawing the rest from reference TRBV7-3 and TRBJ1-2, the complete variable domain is GAGVSQTPSNKVTEKGKYVELRCDPISGHTALYWYRQSLGQGPEFLIYFQGTGAADDSGLPNDRFFAVRPEGSVSTLKIQRTERGDSAVYLCASSFGTGSGYTFGSGTRLTVV.

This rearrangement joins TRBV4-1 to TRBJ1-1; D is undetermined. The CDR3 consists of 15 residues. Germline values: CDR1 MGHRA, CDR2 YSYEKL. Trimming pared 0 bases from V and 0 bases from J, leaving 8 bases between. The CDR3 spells CASSQEAVMNTEAFF. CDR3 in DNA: TGCGCCAGCAGCCAAGAGGCCGTAATGAACACTGAAGCTTTCTTT.

The CDR3 nucleotides are TGTGCCAGCAGCTCTGGGACAGGGTGGCCTGAAGCTTTCTTT. Translation: CASSSGTGWPEAFF. This chain connects TRBV11-1 to TRBJ1-1; 9 bases are shared with TRBD1. The CDR3 sequence is 14 residues long. Germline values: CDR1 SGHAT, CDR2 FQDESV (reference sequence). Trimming took 4 bases from V and 6 from J; bases not matched to a gene: 6.

CDR3 protein: CASQDSPSSYEQYF. CDR3 nucleotides: TGTGCCAGCCAGGACAGTCCCAGCTCCTACGAGCAGTACTTC. V is TRBV28 and J is TRBJ2-7; perhaps TRBD1 as D (6 bases). Between the trimmed V and J ends, which lost 8 bases and 0 bases, there was a span of 14 bases. This CDR3 has 14 amino acids. Germline V CDR1 and CDR2: MDHEN, SYDVKM.

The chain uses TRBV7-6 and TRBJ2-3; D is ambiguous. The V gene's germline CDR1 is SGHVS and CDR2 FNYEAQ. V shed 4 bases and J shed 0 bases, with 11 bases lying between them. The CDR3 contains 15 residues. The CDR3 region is CASSSPHTSTDTQYF. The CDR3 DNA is TGTGCCAGCAGCTCCCCCCACACTAGCACAGATACGCAGTATTTT.

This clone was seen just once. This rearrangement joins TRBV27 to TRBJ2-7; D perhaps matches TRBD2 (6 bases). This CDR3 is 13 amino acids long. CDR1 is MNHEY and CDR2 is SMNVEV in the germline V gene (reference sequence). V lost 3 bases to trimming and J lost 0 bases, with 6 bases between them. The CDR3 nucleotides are TGTGCCAGCAGTTTTAGCGGCTCCTACGAGCAGTACTTC. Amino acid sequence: CASSFSGSYEQYF.

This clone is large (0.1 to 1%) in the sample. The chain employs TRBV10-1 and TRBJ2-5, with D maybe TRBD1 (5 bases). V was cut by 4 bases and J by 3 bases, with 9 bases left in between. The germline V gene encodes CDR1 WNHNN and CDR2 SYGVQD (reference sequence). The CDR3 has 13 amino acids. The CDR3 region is CASSVDNEETQYF. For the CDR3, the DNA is TGCGCCAGCAGTGTGGACAACGAAGAGACCCAGTACTTC.

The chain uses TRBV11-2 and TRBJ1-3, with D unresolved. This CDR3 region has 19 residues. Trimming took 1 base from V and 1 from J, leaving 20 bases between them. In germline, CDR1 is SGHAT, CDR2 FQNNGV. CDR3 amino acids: CASSLGFTVGELSGNTIYF. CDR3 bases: TGTGCCAGCAGCTTAGGTTTTACGGTCGGCGAGCTTTCTGGAAACACCATATATTTT.

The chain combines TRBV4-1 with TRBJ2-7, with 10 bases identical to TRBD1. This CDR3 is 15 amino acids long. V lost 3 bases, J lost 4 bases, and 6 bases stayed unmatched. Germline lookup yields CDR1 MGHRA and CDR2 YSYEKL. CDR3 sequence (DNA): TGCGCCAGCAGCCAGCGACAGGGGGCCGGGTACGAGCAGTACTTC. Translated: CASSQRQGAGYEQYF.

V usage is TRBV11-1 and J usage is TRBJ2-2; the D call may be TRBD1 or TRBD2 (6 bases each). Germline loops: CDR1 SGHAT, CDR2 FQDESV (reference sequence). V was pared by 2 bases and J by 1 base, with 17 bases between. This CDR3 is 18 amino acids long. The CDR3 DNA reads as TGTGCCAGCAGCTTAAGGGGGGCTCGCGGAAAGAACACCGGGGAGCTGTTTTTT. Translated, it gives CASSLRGARGKNTGELFF.

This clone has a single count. DNA for the CDR3: TGCGCCAGCAGCCCCCCTGGGCGGGGCGATGAGCAGTTCTTC. This translates into CASSPPGRGDEQFF. The J gene is TRBJ2-1, the V gene TRBV4-3, with D maybe TRBD2 (6 bases). Trimming stripped 4 bases from V and 8 bases from J, with 15 bases between. Germline V lookup: CDR1 LGHNA, CDR2 YSLEER. The CDR3 spans 14 residues.

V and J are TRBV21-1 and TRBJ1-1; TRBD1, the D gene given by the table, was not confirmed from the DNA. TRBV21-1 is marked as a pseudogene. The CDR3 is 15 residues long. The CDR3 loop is CASRTVGAPKTEAFF. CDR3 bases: TGTGCCAGCAGGACGGTTGGGGCGCCGAAGACTGAAGCTTTCTTT.

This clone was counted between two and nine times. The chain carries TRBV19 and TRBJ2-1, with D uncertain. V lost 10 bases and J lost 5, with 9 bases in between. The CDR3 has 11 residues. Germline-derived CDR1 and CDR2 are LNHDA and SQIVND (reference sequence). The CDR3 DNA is TGTGCCACCCTGTGGGACAATGAGCAGTTCTTC. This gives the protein CATLWDNEQFF.

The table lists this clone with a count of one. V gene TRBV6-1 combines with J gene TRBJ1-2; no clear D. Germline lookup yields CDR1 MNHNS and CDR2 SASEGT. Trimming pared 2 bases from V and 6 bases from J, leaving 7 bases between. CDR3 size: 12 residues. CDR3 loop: CASSEWDDGYTF. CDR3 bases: TGTGCCAGCAGTGAATGGGATGATGGCTACACCTTC.

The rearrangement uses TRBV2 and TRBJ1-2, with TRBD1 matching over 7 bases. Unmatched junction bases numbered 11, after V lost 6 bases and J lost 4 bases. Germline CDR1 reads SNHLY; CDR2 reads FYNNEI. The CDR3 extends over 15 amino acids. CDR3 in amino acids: CASSEGPGQTYGYTF. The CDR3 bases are TGTGCCAGCAGCGAGGGACCGGGACAGACCTATGGCTACACCTTC.

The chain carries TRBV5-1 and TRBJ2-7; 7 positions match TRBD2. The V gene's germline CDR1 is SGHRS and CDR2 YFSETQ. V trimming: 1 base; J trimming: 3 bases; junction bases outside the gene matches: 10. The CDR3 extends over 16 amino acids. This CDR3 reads CASSLSRGGGIYEQYF. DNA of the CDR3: TGCGCCAGCAGCTTGAGCCGTGGCGGGGGAATCTACGAGCAGTACTTC.

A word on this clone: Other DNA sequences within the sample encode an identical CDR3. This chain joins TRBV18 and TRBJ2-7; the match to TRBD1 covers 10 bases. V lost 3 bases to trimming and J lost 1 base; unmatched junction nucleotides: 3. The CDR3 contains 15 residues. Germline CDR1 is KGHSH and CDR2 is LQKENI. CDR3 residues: CASSPDRGQSYEQYF. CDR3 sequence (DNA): TGTGCCAGCTCACCCGACAGGGGGCAATCCTACGAGCAGTACTTC.

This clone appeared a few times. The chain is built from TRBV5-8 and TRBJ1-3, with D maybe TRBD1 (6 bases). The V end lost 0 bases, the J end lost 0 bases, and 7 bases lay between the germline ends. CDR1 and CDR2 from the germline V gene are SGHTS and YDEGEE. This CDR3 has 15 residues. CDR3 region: CASSLGRGSGNTIYF. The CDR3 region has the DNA TGTGCCAGCAGCTTGGGCAGGGGCTCTGGAAACACCATATATTTT. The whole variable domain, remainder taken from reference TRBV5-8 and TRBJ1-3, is EAGVTQSPTHLIKTRGQQATLRCSPISGHTSVYWYQQALGLGLQFLLWYDEGEERNRGNFPPRFSGRQFPNYSSELNVNALELEDSALYLCASSLGRGSGNTIYFGEGSWLTVV.

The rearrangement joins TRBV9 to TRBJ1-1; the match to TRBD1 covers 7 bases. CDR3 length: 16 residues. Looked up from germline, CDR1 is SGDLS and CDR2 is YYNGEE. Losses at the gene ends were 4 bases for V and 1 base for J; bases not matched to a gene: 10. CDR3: CASSFSPRTGNTEAFF. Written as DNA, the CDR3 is TGTGCCAGCAGCTTTTCGCCCAGGACAGGGAACACTGAAGCTTTCTTT.

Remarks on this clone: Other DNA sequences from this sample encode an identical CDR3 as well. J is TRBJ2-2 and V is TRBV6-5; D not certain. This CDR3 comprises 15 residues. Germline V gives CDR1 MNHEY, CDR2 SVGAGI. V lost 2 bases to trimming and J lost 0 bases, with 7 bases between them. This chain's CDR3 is CASSYADANTGELFF. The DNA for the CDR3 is TGTGCCAGCAGTTACGCGGACGCGAACACCGGGGAGCTGTTTTTT.

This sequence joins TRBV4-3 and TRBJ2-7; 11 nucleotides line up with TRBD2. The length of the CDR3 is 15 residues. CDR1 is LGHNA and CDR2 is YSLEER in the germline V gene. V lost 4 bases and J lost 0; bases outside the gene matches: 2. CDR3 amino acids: CASSPGLAASYEQYF. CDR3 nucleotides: TGCGCCAGCAGCCCGGGACTAGCGGCCTCCTACGAGCAGTACTTC.

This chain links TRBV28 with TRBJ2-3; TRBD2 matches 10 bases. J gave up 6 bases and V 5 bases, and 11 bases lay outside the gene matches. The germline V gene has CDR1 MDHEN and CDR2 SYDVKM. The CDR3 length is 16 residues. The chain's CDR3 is CASSPPAGLASDTQYF. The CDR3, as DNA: TGTGCCAGCAGTCCCCCGGCGGGACTAGCGTCCGATACGCAGTATTTT.

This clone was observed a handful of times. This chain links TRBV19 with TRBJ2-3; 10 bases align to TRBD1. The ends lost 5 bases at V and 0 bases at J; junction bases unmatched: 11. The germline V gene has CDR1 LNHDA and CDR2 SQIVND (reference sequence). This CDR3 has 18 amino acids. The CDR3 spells CASSDRGRSPLSTDTQYF. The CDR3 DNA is TGTGCCAGTAGTGACAGGGGGCGCTCCCCCCTTAGCACAGATACGCAGTATTTT.